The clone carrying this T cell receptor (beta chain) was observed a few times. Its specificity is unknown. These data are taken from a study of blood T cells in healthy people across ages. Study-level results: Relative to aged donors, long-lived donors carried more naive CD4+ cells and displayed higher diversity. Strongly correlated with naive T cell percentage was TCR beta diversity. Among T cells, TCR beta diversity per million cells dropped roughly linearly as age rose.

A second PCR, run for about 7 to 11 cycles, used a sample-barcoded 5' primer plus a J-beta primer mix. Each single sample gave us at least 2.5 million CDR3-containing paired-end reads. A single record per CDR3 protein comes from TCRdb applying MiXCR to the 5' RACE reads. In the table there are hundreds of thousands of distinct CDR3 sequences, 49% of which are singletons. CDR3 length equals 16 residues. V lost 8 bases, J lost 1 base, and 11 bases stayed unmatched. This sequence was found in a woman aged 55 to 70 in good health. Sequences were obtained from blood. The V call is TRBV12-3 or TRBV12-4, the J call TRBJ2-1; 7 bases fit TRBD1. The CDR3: CASVSLGTASYNEQFF. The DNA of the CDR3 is TGTGCCAGCGTTTCCCTCGGGACAGCATCCTACAATGAGCAGTTCTTC.